The next 4 T cell receptor beta chains were all read from a single sample in a study of blood T cell repertoires in COVID-19. The repertoire was sequenced with immunoSEQ multiplex PCR; TCRdb's copy has only in-frame clones and lacks some. The sample carries roughly 200,000 clones, 83% recorded once. The sequencing input was peripheral blood. These receptor sequences come from a woman aged 30 to 39 with COVID-19, enrolled during active disease.

V and J are TRBV19 and TRBJ1-2; no clear D gene. The V and J ends lost 1 base and 7 bases respectively, with 10 bases between them. Germline CDR1 and CDR2: LNHDA and SQIVND (reference sequence). This CDR3 spans 13 amino acids. CDR3 residues: CASSIGREAGYTF. The CDR3 nucleotides are TGTGCCAGTAGTATAGGGAGGGAGGCTGGCTACACCTTC.

The rearrangement links TRBV3-1 (or the pseudogene TRBV3-2) to TRBJ1-2; a possible D gene is TRBD1 (6 bases). Trimming shortened V by 3 bases and J by 4 bases, and 9 bases separated the two germline ends. The CDR3 consists of 13 residues. The germline gives CDR1 LGHDT, CDR2 YNNKEL (reference sequence). In DNA, the CDR3 is TGTGCCAGCAGCCAGGACAGCTCCTATGGCTACACCTTC. Protein: CASSQDSSYGYTF.

This clone was seen once. The chain carries TRBV11-1 and TRBJ1-2; D is possibly TRBD1 (6 bases). CDR1 and CDR2 (germline): SGHAT, FQDESV (reference sequence). Trimming left V 5 bases short and J 4 bases short, with 14 bases between. The CDR3 extends over 14 amino acids. The CDR3 DNA reads TGTGCCAGCAGCACCACCCGGACAGTCTATGGCTACACCTTC. Protein: CASSTTRTVYGYTF. Full variable domain (remainder filled in from reference TRBV11-1 and TRBJ1-2): EAEVAQSPRYKITEKSQAVAFWCDPISGHATLYWYRQILGQGPELLVQFQDESVVDDSQLPKDRFSAERLKGVDSTLKIQPAELGDSAMYLCASSTTRTVYGYTFGSGTRLTVV.

This clone was observed a handful of times. The rearrangement joins TRBV19 to TRBJ1-1, with 10 bases fitting TRBD1. The trim removed 4 bases at V and 1 base at J, leaving 6 bases unmatched. Per the germline V gene, CDR1 is LNHDA and CDR2 is SQIVND (reference sequence). CDR3 size: 16 residues. CDR3 in DNA: TGTGCCAGTAGTAAAAGGGGGACAGGGGCGAACACTGAAGCTTTCTTT. Translating gives CASSKRGTGANTEAFF.